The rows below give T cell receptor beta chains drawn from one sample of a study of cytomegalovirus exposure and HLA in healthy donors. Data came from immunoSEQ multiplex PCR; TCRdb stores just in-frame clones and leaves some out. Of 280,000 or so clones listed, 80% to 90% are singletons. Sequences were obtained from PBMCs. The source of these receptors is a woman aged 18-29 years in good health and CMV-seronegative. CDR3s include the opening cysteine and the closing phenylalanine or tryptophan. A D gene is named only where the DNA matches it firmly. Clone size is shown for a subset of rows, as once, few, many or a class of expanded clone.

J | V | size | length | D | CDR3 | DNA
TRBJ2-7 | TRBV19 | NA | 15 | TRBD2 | CASSIGGGGTYEQYF | TGTGCCAGTAGTATCGGCGGGGGGGGAACCTACGAGCAGTACTTC
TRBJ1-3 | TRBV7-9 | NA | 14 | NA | CASSLETPGNTIYF | TGTGCCAGCAGCTTGGAGACTCCTGGAAACACCATATATTTT
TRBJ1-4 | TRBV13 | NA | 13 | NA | CASSLRGGEKLFF | TGTGCCAGCAGCTTAAGGGGTGGCGAAAAACTGTTTTTT
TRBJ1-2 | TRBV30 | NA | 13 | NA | CAWLRLGTPTPAF | TGTGCCTGGTTAAGGTTAGGGACACCTACCCCGGCCTTC
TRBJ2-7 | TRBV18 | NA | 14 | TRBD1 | CASSQGQGTHEQYF | TGTGCCAGCTCACAGGGACAGGGGACCCACGAGCAGTACTTC
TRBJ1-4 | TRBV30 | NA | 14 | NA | CAWSGGGTNEKLFF | TGTGCCTGGAGTGGGGGAGGAACTAATGAAAAACTGTTTTTT
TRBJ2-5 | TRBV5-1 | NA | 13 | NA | CASSPPGQETQYF | TGCGCCAGCAGCCCTCCCGGCCAAGAGACCCAGTACTTC
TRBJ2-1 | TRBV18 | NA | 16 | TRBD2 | CASSKSSGGGWNEQFF | TGTGCCAGCTCAAAGTCTAGCGGGGGCGGTTGGAATGAGCAGTTCTTC
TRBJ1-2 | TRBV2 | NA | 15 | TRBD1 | CASSEAGDRGSGYTF | TGTGCCAGCAGTGAAGCGGGAGACAGGGGTTCCGGCTACACCTTC
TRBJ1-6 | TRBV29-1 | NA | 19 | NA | CSAPPGEDPQSSYNSPLHF | TGCAGCGCCCCGCCGGGGGAGGACCCACAGAGCTCCTATAATTCACCCCTCCACTTT
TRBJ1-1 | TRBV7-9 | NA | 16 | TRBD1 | CASSPGTGGANTEAFF | TGTGCCAGCAGCCCGGGGACAGGGGGAGCGAACACTGAAGCTTTCTTT
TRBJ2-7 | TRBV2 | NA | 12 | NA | CASGLNSYEQYF | TGTGCCAGCGGACTAAACTCCTACGAGCAGTACTTC
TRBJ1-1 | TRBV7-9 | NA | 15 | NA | CASSSSRRVNAEAFF | TGTGCCAGCAGCAGTTCCCGGCGGGTGAACGCTGAAGCTTTCTTT
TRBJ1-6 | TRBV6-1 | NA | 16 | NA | CASSGLGAAYNSPLHF | TGTGCCAGCAGTGGGCTGGGAGCGGCCTATAATTCACCCCTCCACTTT
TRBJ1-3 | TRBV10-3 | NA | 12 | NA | CATQGTGNTIYF | TGTGCCACGCAGGGTACTGGAAACACCATATATTTT
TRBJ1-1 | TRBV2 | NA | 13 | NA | CASRGRGGTEAFF | TGTGCCAGTCGCGGACGGGGAGGCACTGAAGCTTTCTTT
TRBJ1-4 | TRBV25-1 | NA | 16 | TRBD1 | CASSEPTRGTNEKLFF | TGTGCCAGCAGTGAACCCACCAGGGGGACTAATGAAAAACTGTTTTTT
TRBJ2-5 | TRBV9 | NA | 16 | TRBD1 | CASSSPTGVGQETQYF | TGTGCCAGCAGCTCACCGACAGGGGTGGGACAAGAGACCCAGTACTTC
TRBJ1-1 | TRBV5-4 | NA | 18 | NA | CASSLDFTARNTNTEAFF | TGTGCCAGCAGCTTGGATTTCACAGCACGGAACACGAACACTGAAGCTTTCTTT
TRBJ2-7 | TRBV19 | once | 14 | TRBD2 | CASSIGRGAYEQYF | TGTGCCAGTAGTATTGGGCGGGGGGCGTACGAGCAGTACTTC
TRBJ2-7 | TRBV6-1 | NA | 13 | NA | CATILAQGYEQYF | TGTGCCACCATATTGGCCCAGGGCTACGAGCAGTACTTC
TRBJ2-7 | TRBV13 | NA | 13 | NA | CASRSGSRYEQYF | TGTGCCAGCCGGTCGGGGTCGCGGTACGAGCAGTACTTC
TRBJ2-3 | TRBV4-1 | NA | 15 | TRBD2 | CASSQGGGEADTQYF | TGCGCCAGCAGCCAAGGTGGGGGGGAGGCAGATACGCAGTATTTT
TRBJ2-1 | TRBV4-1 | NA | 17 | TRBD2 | CASSQDLAGGYYNEQFF | TGCGCCAGCAGCCAAGACTTAGCGGGGGGGTATTACAATGAGCAGTTCTTC
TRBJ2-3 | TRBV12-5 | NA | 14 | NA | CASGLSGATDTQYF | TGTGCTAGTGGACTGTCAGGGGCCACAGATACGCAGTATTTT
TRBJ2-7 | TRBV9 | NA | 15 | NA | CASSPGSGSASPQYF | TGTGCCAGCAGCCCCGGGTCAGGGTCAGCCTCCCCGCAGTACTTC
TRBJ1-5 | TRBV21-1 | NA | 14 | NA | CASSPGQVNQPQHF | TGTGCCAGCAGCCCAGGACAGGTTAATCAGCCCCAGCATTTT
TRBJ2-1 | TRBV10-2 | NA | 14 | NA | CASSESIRVHEQFF | TGCGCCAGCAGTGAGTCTATCAGGGTCCATGAGCAGTTCTTC
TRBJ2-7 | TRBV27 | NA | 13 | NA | CASSWQASYEQYF | TGTGCCAGCAGTTGGCAGGCCTCCTACGAGCAGTACTTC
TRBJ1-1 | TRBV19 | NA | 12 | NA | CASSMRRGEAFF | TGTGCCAGTAGTATGAGGAGGGGTGAAGCTTTCTTT
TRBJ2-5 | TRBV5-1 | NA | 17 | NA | CASSLGSGQKLQETQYF | TGCGCCAGCAGCTTGGGATCCGGACAGAAGTTACAAGAGACCCAGTACTTC
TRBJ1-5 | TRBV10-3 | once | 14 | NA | CAISATQDNQPQHF | TGTGCCATCAGTGCGACGCAGGACAATCAGCCCCAGCATTTT
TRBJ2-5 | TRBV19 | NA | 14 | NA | CASSIDGHGETQYF | TGTGCCAGTAGTATAGACGGCCACGGGGAGACCCAGTACTTC
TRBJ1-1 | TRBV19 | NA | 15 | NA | CASMMPAGPNTEAFF | TGTGCCAGTATGATGCCCGCAGGGCCGAACACTGAAGCTTTCTTT
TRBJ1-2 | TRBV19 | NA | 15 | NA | CASSAKGAANYGYTF | TGTGCCAGTAGTGCAAAAGGGGCAGCTAACTATGGCTACACCTTC
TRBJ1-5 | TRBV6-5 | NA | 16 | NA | CASSFNDRSLNQPQHF | TGTGCCAGCAGTTTTAACGACAGGTCCCTAAATCAGCCCCAGCATTTT
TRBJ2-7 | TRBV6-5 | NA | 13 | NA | CASRGASSYEQYF | TGTGCCAGCAGGGGCGCAAGCTCCTACGAGCAGTACTTC
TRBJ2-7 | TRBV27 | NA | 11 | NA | CASSFLDEQYF | TGTGCCAGCAGCTTCTTAGACGAGCAGTACTTC
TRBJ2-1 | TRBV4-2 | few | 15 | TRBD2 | CASSPGTSGVGEQFF | TGTGCCAGCAGCCCCGGGACTAGCGGGGTGGGCGAGCAGTTCTTC
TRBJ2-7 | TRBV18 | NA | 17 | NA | CASSPFDALRGIYEQYF | TGTGCCAGCTCACCATTCGACGCCCTTCGGGGGATCTACGAGCAGTACTTC
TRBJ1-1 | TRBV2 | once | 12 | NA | CASGSSGTEAFF | TGTGCCAGCGGGAGTTCGGGCACTGAAGCTTTCTTT
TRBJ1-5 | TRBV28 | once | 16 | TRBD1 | CASSLFGQGANQPQHF | TGTGCCAGCAGTTTATTTGGACAGGGGGCAAATCAGCCCCAGCATTTT
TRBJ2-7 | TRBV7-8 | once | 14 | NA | CASRRREKEYEQYF | TGTGCCAGTCGACGTCGGGAGAAGGAATACGAGCAGTACTTC
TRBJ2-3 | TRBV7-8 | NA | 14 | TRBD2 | CASSFSGGRGTQYF | TGTGCCAGCAGCTTTAGCGGGGGAAGGGGTACGCAGTATTTT
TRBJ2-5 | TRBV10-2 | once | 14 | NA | CASTKGTGGETQYF | TGCGCCAGCACAAAGGGGACTGGTGGAGAGACCCAGTACTTC
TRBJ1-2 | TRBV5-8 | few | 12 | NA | CASSLAAGGYTF | TGTGCCAGCAGCCTGGCTGCCGGGGGCTACACCTTC
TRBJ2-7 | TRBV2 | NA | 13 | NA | CATIPPSSYEQYF | TGTGCCACCATCCCCCCGAGCTCCTACGAGCAGTACTTC
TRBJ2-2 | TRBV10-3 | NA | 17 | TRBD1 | CAISERAGQGGTGELFF | TGTGCCATCAGTGAGCGCGCTGGACAGGGGGGCACCGGGGAGCTGTTTTTT
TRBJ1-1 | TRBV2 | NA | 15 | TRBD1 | CASSDQGRGDTEAFF | TGTGCCAGCAGTGATCAGGGCAGGGGGGACACTGAAGCTTTCTTT
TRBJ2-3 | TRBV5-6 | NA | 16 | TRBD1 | CASSSLGTGGPDTQYF | TGTGCCAGCAGCTCTCTCGGGACAGGGGGCCCAGATACGCAGTATTTT
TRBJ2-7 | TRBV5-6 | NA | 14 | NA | CASSLGRGDYEQYF | TGTGCCAGCAGCTTGGGGCGGGGAGACTACGAGCAGTACTTC
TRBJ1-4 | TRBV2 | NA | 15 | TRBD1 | CASSGLQGAGEKLFF | TGTGCCAGCAGTGGATTACAGGGGGCGGGGGAAAAACTGTTTTTT
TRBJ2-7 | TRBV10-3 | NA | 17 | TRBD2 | CAISSASGGGISGEQYF | TGTGCCATCAGTTCGGCCTCGGGCGGGGGGATTTCTGGGGAGCAGTACTTC
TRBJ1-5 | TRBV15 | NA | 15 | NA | CATSSNARGNQPQHF | TGTGCCACCAGCAGCAACGCGAGGGGCAATCAGCCCCAGCATTTT
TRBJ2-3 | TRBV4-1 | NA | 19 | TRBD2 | CASSQPGTSGGAFSDTQYF | TGCGCCAGCAGCCAACCGGGGACTAGCGGGGGGGCATTTTCAGATACGCAGTATTTT
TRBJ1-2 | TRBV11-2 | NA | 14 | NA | CASNDRRANYGYTF | TGTGCCAGCAACGACAGAAGAGCTAACTATGGCTACACCTTC
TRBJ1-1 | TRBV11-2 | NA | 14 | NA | CASSPTGMNTEAFF | TGTGCCAGCAGCCCTACAGGAATGAACACTGAAGCTTTCTTT
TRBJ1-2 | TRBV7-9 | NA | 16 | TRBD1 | CASSFYTGAQTRGYTF | TGTGCCAGCAGCTTTTATACAGGGGCCCAAACCAGGGGCTACACCTTC
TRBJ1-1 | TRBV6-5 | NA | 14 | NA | CASSILSSDTEAFF | TGTGCCAGCAGTATCCTATCGTCGGACACTGAAGCTTTCTTT
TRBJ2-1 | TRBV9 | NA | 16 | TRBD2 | CASSVLAGGPVNEQFF | TGTGCCAGCAGCGTACTAGCGGGGGGGCCGGTCAATGAGCAGTTCTTC